A single sample is the source of the 6 T cell receptor beta chains below, sequenced in a study of OX40 agonist ivuxolimab in advanced cancers. Here immunoSEQ multiplex PCR was the method, and the copy in TCRdb shows in-frame clones only, minus some. The sample lists 43,000 or so clones, 77% occurring once. The input for sequencing was CD4+ or CD8+ T cells sorted from blood, taken in a trial of the OX40 agonist ivuxolimab. The receptor source for this set is an adult with an advanced solid tumor such as melanoma, head and neck, liver or kidney cancer.

This clone has a handful of counts. This rearrangement joins TRBV4-1 to TRBJ2-5; tentatively, D is TRBD1 (6 bases). The CDR3 runs 15 residues. Looked up from germline, CDR1 is MGHRA and CDR2 is YSYEKL. V lost 4 bases to trimming and J lost 5 bases, with 17 bases between them. The CDR3 reads CASSPEDSPRETQYF. The DNA for the CDR3 is TGCGCCAGCAGCCCCGAGGACAGCCCCCGGGAGACCCAGTACTTC.

The V and J genes are TRBV28 and TRBJ1-2; 7 bases fit TRBD1. CDR1 and CDR2 from the germline V gene are MDHEN and SYDVKM. The CDR3 runs to 13 residues. The V and J ends lost 5 bases and 12 bases, in that order; junction bases with no gene match: 12. The CDR3 bases are TGTGCCAGCAGTCCCCCCCACAGGGGAGGGGACACCTTC. Translated, it gives CASSPPHRGGDTF.

The chain employs TRBV28 and TRBJ1-3; possible D gene TRBD1, 6 bases. CDR1 MDHEN and CDR2 SYDVKM come from the germline V gene. This CDR3 spans 14 amino acids. The V and J ends lost 7 bases and 0 bases respectively, with 10 bases between them. Here the CDR3 DNA reads TGTGCCAGCAAGGGGGGTACCTCTGGAAACACCATATATTTT. Encoded protein: CASKGGTSGNTIYF.

Only one count was recorded for this clone. The gene calls are TRBV18 and TRBJ1-5; TRBD1 agrees at 8 bases. The CDR3 has 15 amino acids. V shed 3 bases and J 3 bases; nucleotides not matched to a gene: 4. The germline V gene encodes CDR1 KGHSH and CDR2 LQKENI. The CDR3 loop is CASSPGQGYNQPQHF. CDR3 in DNA: TGTGCCAGCTCACCCGGACAGGGTTACAATCAGCCCCAGCATTTT.

The rearrangement links TRBV6-5 to TRBJ2-3; weak D call: TRBD2 (6 bases). CDR1 and CDR2 (germline): MNHEY, SVGAGI. V lost 3 bases and J lost 1, with 11 bases in between. This CDR3 is 15 amino acids long. The CDR3 sequence is CASSYYGRGTDTQYF. CDR3 bases: TGTGCCAGCAGTTATTACGGGAGAGGCACAGATACGCAGTATTTT.

The rearrangement joins TRBV6-4 to TRBJ2-3, with D tentatively TRBD2 (5 bases). The CDR3 covers 13 residues. The V end was cut by 5 bases, the J end by 6 bases, with 12 bases between. Germline CDR1 MRHNA, CDR2 SNTAGT. The CDR3, as DNA: TGTGCCAGCAGTAGGACTTTGTTCGATACGCAGTATTTT. Translated, it gives CASSRTLFDTQYF.